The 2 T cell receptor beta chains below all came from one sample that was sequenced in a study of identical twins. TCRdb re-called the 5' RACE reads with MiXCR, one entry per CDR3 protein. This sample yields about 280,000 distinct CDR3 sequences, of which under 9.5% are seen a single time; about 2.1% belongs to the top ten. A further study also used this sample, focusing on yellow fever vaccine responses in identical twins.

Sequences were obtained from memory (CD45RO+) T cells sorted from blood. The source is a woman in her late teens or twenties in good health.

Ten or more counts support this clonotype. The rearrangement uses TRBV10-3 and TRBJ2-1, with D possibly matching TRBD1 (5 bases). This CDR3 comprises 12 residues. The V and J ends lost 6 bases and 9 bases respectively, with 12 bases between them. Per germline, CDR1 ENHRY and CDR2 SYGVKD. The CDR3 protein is CAIRGLNSEQFF. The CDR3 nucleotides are TGTGCCATCAGGGGGCTCAATTCTGAGCAGTTCTTC.

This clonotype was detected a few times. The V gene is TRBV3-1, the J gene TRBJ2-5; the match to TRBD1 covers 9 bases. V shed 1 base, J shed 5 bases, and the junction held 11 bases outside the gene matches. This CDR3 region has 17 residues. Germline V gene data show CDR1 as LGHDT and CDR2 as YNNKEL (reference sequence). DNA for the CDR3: TGTGCCAGCAGCCAAGGGGGGACAGGGCTGGGACGGGAGACCCAGTACTTC. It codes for CASSQGGTGLGRETQYF.